This TCR beta chain comes out of a study of cytomegalovirus exposure and HLA in healthy donors. This clone was found once. This CDR3 is built from 15 residues. Trimming took off 7 bases at V and 3 bases at J, with 19 bases between the two ends. The germline V gene encodes CDR1 MDHEN and CDR2 SYDVKM. This PCR relied on a set of 60 Vbeta primers and 13 Jbeta primers. TCRdb's copy holds only in-frame clones and misses some; the assay was immunoSEQ multiplex PCR. The sample holds about 130,000 clones, around 67% seen once. The TCR sequence derives from a man aged 18 to 30 in good health and CMV-seropositive. Material: PBMCs. This chain connects TRBV28 to TRBJ2-7; TRBD2 is a possible D gene (6 bases). CDR3 nucleotide sequence: TGTGCCAGCAATCCTTCCCGGGACTGGGACTACGAGCAGTACTTC. It yields the protein CASNPSRDWDYEQYF.